These T cell receptor beta chains were read from a single sample in a study of CXCR3-negative and CXCR3-positive naive CD8 T cells. Reanalyzing the 5' RACE reads, TCRdb keeps one entry per CDR3 protein, without DNA. The table gives tens of thousands of distinct CDR3 sequences; the top ten clones make up roughly 1.4% of it. Input material: naive CXCR3- CD8+ T cells from blood. The receptors here all came from a human donor in good health. Some clones in this sample may be carry-over from other donors' samples. CDR3s include the opening cysteine and the closing phenylalanine or tryptophan. Fields, in order: J gene, V gene, clone size, CDR3 protein. Clone size is shown for a subset of rows, as once, few, many or a class of expanded clone.

J gene: TRBJ2-2; V gene: TRBV19; clone size: .; CDR3 protein: CAGPGQATGELFF
J gene: TRBJ2-2; V gene: TRBV27; clone size: .; CDR3 protein: CASSWRRSTGELFF
J gene: TRBJ2-3; V gene: TRBV28; clone size: .; CDR3 protein: CASSLRLGKSPDTQYF
J gene: TRBJ1-1; V gene: TRBV29-1; clone size: .; CDR3 protein: CSVLPGGLTEAFF
J gene: TRBJ2-7; V gene: TRBV7-3; clone size: .; CDR3 protein: CASSFYGGSSYEQYF
J gene: TRBJ2-1; V gene: TRBV6-2/TRBV6-3; clone size: .; CDR3 protein: CASSRTGDSYNEQFF
J gene: TRBJ2-2; V gene: TRBV12-3/TRBV12-4; clone size: .; CDR3 protein: CASSFPTGELFF
J gene: TRBJ2-7; V gene: TRBV20-1; clone size: .; CDR3 protein: CSARDWASGGYEQYF
J gene: TRBJ1-4; V gene: TRBV4-1; clone size: .; CDR3 protein: CASSQEQQGVAEKLFF
J gene: TRBJ2-5; V gene: TRBV4-2; clone size: .; CDR3 protein: CASSQDRGGRWETQYF
J gene: TRBJ2-5; V gene: TRBV29-1; clone size: .; CDR3 protein: CSVGGAFETQYF
J gene: TRBJ2-1; V gene: TRBV7-9; clone size: .; CDR3 protein: CASSPVPPRGGPNLYNEQFF
J gene: TRBJ2-2; V gene: TRBV12-3/TRBV12-4; clone size: .; CDR3 protein: CASTLTGELFF
J gene: TRBJ2-2; V gene: TRBV6-2/TRBV6-3; clone size: .; CDR3 protein: CASTTGGLDTGELFF
J gene: TRBJ2-3; V gene: TRBV3-1; clone size: .; CDR3 protein: CASSLGTRSITDTQYF
J gene: TRBJ2-7; V gene: TRBV4-3; clone size: .; CDR3 protein: CASSQDRDDRMSYEQYF
J gene: TRBJ1-1; V gene: TRBV29-1; clone size: .; CDR3 protein: CSVDSREGLAEAFF
J gene: TRBJ2-5; V gene: TRBV12-3/TRBV12-4; clone size: .; CDR3 protein: CASSPGLAGIETQYF
J gene: TRBJ2-7; V gene: TRBV7-9; clone size: .; CDR3 protein: CASRTGGEQYF
J gene: TRBJ1-2; V gene: TRBV15; clone size: .; CDR3 protein: CATSASARSNYGYTF
J gene: TRBJ2-6; V gene: TRBV12-3/TRBV12-4; clone size: .; CDR3 protein: CAVRAGANVLTF
J gene: TRBJ1-1; V gene: TRBV4-3; clone size: medium-sized; CDR3 protein: CASSQDLGLLVEAFF
J gene: TRBJ2-1; V gene: TRBV6-2/TRBV6-3; clone size: .; CDR3 protein: CASSYRGEWDEQLF
J gene: TRBJ2-4; V gene: TRBV4-1; clone size: .; CDR3 protein: CASSPTGDAKNIQYF
J gene: TRBJ2-1; V gene: TRBV10-2; clone size: .; CDR3 protein: CASSGGLEGVYYNEQFF
J gene: TRBJ1-5; V gene: TRBV28; clone size: .; CDR3 protein: CASSDRGNQPQHF
J gene: TRBJ1-5; V gene: TRBV2; clone size: .; CDR3 protein: CASSEAIGASNQPQHF
J gene: TRBJ1-1; V gene: TRBV7-3; clone size: .; CDR3 protein: CASSPDTDLGTEAFF
J gene: TRBJ2-1; V gene: TRBV7-2; clone size: .; CDR3 protein: CASSQEGGVFDEQFF
J gene: TRBJ2-5; V gene: TRBV29-1; clone size: .; CDR3 protein: CSVVAGGPETQYF
J gene: TRBJ2-3; V gene: TRBV11-2; clone size: .; CDR3 protein: CASSLVPYTDTQYF
J gene: TRBJ2-7; V gene: TRBV29-1; clone size: .; CDR3 protein: CSVEGEGNSYEQYF
J gene: TRBJ1-5; V gene: TRBV27; clone size: .; CDR3 protein: CASSLSPGGTDNQPQHF
J gene: TRBJ2-3; V gene: TRBV6-6; clone size: .; CDR3 protein: CASGYQTPGVGVTDTQYF
J gene: TRBJ2-7; V gene: TRBV5-1; clone size: .; CDR3 protein: CASSLGLGGTYEQYF
J gene: TRBJ2-7; V gene: TRBV27; clone size: .; CDR3 protein: CASSSRDRSYEQYF
J gene: TRBJ1-2; V gene: TRBV6-2/TRBV6-3; clone size: .; CDR3 protein: CASRQDFDSPRYGYTF
J gene: TRBJ2-7; V gene: TRBV5-1; clone size: .; CDR3 protein: CASSQGQGASYEQYF
J gene: TRBJ2-5; V gene: TRBV6-5; clone size: .; CDR3 protein: CASSYSGALGETQYF
J gene: TRBJ2-7; V gene: TRBV28; clone size: .; CDR3 protein: CASSPTGASYEQYF
J gene: TRBJ2-7; V gene: TRBV10-3; clone size: .; CDR3 protein: CAIKTGTGGSYEQYF
J gene: TRBJ2-7; V gene: TRBV7-9; clone size: .; CDR3 protein: CASSQGAPYEQYF